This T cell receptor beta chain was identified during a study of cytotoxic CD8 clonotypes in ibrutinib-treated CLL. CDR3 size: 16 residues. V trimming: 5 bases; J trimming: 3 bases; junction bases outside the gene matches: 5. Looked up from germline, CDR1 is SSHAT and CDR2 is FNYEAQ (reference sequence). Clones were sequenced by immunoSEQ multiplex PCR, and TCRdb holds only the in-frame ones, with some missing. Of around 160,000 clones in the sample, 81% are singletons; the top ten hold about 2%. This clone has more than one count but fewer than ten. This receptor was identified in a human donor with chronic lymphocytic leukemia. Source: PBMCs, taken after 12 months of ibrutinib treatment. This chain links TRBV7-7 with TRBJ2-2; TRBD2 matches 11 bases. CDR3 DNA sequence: TGTGCCAGCAGCCAGGGGACTAGCGGCTACACCGGGGAGCTGTTTTTT. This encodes CASSQGTSGYTGELFF.